This T cell receptor (beta chain) is from a study of blood T cells in healthy people across ages. Findings and limits, study-wide: It was held that the diversity estimates obtained from one million T cells were underestimates. Whereas aged donors had fewer naive CD4+ cells, long-lived donors had more of them and higher diversity.

This clonotype was recorded many times. Its antigen is still unknown. Donor samples were obtained from healthy Caucasian individuals from Russia, aged 6 to 90. Isolation recovered at least 7 million PBMCs from every sample. For the second PCR, which ran for roughly 7 to 11 cycles, a sample-barcoded 5' primer and a J-beta primer mix were used. Each CDR3 protein is one row after TCRdb ran MiXCR on the 5' RACE reads. This sample yields 870,000 or so distinct CDR3 sequences, of which around 26% are seen a single time; around a sixth belongs to the top ten. The J segment lost 3 bases and the V segment lost 5 bases, leaving 10 bases of the junction unmatched. CDR1 is MNHNY, CDR2 SVGAGI, per germline (reference sequence). This CDR3 has 15 amino acids.

The chain has TRBV6-6 and TRBJ2-7; 7 bases map to TRBD1. The sample taken for sequencing was blood. This TCR was sampled from a woman over 75 in good health. The CDR3: CASSLDLTGSYEQYF. The CDR3 DNA sequence: TGTGCCAGCAGTCTCGACCTGACAGGGAGCTACGAGCAGTACTTC.